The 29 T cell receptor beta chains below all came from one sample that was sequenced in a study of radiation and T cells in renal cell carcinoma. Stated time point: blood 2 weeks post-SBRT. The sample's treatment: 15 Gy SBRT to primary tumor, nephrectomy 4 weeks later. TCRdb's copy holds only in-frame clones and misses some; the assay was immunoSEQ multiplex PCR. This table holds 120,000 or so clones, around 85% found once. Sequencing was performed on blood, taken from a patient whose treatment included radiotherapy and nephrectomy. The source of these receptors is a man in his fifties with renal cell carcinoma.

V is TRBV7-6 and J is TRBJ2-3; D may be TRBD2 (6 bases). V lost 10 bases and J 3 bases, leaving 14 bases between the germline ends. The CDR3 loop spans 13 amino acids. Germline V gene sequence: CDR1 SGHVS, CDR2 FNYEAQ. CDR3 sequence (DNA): TGTGCCACCAATAAGGGAGGTACAGATACGCAGTATTTT. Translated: CATNKGGTDTQYF.

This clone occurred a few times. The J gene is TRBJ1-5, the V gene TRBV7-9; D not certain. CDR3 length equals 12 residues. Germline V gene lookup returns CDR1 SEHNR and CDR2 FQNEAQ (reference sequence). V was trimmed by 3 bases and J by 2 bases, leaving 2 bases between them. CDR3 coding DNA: TGTGCCAGCAGCTTTGGCAATCAGCCCCAGCATTTT. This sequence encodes CASSFGNQPQHF.

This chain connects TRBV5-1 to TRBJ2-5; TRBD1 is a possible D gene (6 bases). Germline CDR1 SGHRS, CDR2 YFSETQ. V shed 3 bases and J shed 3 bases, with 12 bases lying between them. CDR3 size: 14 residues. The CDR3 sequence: CASSSRAGEETQYF. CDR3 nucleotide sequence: TGCGCCAGCAGCTCCCGGGCAGGGGAAGAGACCCAGTACTTC.

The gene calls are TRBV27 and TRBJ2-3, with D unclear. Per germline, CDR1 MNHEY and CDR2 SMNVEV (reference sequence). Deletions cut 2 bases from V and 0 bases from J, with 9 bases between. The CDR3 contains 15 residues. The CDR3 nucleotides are TGTGCCAGCAGTTTAACCCCCCGGAGCACAGATACGCAGTATTTT. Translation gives CASSLTPRSTDTQYF.

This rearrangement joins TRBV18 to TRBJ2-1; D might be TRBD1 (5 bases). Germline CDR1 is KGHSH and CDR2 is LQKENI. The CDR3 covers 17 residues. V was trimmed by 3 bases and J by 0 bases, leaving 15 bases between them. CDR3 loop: CASSPTVRASSYNEQFF. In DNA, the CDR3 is TGTGCCAGCTCACCGACAGTGCGAGCAAGCTCCTACAATGAGCAGTTCTTC.

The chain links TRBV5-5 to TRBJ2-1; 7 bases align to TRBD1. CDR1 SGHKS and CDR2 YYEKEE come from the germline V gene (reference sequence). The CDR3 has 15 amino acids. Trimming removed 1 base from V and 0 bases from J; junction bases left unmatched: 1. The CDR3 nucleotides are TGTGCCAGCAGCTTGTCAGGGGGCTCCTACAATGAGCAGTTCTTC. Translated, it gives CASSLSGGSYNEQFF.

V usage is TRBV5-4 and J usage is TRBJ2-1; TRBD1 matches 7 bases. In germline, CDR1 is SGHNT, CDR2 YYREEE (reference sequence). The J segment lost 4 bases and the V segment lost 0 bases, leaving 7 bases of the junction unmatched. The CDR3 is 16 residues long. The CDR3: CASSLAGDRAYNEQFF. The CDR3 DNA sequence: TGTGCCAGCAGCTTGGCCGGAGACAGGGCATACAATGAGCAGTTCTTC.

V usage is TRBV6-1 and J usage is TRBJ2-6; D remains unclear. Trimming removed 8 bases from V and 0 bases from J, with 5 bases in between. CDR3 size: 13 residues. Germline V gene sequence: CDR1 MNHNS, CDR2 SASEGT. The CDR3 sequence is CASLSSGANVLTF. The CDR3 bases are TGTGCCAGCTTAAGCTCTGGGGCCAACGTCCTGACTTTC.

As DNA, the CDR3 is TGCGCCAGCAGCTCTGGACTACGCTCCTACAATGAGCAGTTCTTC. Protein product: CASSSGLRSYNEQFF. The chain links TRBV5-1 to TRBJ2-1; possible D gene TRBD2, 6 bases. Germline lookup yields CDR1 SGHRS and CDR2 YFSETQ. The CDR3 sequence is 15 residues long. The V end lost 3 bases, the J end lost 0 bases, and 10 bases lay between the germline ends.

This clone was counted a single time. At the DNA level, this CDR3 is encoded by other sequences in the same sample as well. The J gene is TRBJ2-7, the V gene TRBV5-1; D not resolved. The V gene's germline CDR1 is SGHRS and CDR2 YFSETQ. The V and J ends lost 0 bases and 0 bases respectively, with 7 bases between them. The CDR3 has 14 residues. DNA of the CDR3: TGCGCCAGCAGCTTGGTACCGGGCTCCTACGAGCAGTACTTC. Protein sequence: CASSLVPGSYEQYF.

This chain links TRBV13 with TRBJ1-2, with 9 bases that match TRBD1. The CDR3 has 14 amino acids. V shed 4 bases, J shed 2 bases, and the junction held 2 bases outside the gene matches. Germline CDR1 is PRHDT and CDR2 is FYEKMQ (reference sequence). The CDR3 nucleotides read TGTGCCAGCAGCTGGACAGGGGTAAACTATGGCTACACCTTC. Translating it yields CASSWTGVNYGYTF.

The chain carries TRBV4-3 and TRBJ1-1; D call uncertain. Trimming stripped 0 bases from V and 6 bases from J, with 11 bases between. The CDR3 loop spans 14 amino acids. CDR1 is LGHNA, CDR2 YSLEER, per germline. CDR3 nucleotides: TGCGCCAGCAGCCAAGATATTTCCGGCTCTGAAGCTTTCTTT. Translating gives CASSQDISGSEAFF.

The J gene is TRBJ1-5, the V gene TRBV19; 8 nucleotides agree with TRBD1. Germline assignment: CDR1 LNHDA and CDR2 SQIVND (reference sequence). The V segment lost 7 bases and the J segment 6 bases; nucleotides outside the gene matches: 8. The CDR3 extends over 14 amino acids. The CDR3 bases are TGTGCCAGTAAGTTTCAGGGGGCGGGTCAGCCCCAGCATTTT. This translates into CASKFQGAGQPQHF.

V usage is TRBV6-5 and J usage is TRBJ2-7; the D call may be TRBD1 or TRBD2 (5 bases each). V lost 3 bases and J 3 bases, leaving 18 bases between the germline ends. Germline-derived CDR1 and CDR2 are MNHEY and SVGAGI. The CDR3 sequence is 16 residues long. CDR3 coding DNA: TGTGCCAGCAGTTATGGGGGTGGTGGGCCGGGCTACGAGCAGTACTTC. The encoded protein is CASSYGGGGPGYEQYF.

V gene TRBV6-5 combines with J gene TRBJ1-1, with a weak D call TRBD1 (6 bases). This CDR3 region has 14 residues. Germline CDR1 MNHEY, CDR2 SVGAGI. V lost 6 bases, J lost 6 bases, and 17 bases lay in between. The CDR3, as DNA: TGTGCCAGCAGGACACAGGGCGAAGGGCCTGAAGCTTTCTTT. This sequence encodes CASRTQGEGPEAFF.

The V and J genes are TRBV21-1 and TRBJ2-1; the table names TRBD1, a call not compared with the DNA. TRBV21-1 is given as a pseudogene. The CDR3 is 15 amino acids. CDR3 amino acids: CASVSSGKVPLEQFF. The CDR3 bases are TGTGCCAGCGTCTCGTCAGGGAAGGTCCCCCTTGAGCAGTTCTTC.

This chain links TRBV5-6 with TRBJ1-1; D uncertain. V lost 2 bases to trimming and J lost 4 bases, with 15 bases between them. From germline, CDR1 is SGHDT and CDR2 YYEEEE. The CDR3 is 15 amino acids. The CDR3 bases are TGTGCCAGCAGCTTCCGTCCCAACCCGGGCACTGAAGCTTTCTTT. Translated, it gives CASSFRPNPGTEAFF.

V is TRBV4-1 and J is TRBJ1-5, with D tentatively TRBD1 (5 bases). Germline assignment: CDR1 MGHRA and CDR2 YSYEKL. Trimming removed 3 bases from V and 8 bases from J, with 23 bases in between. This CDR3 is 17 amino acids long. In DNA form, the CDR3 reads TGCGCCAGCAGCCAGGGGCTTGGAGGAGGGGTCCCGGAGCCCCAGCATTTT. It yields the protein CASSQGLGGGVPEPQHF.

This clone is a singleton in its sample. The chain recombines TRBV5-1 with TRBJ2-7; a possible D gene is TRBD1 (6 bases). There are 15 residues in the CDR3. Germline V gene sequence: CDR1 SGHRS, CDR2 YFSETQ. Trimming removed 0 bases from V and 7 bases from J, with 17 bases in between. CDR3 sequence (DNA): TGCGCCAGCAGCTTGGCCGACAGGTCCCTGGGGGAGCAGTACTTC. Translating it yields CASSLADRSLGEQYF.

The CDR3 loop reads CASSFGNSGANVLTF. The CDR3, as DNA: TGCGCCAGCAGCTTTGGTAACTCTGGGGCCAACGTCCTGACTTTC. The chain couples TRBV5-1 to TRBJ2-6; the D is unclear. V lost 2 bases and J lost 0, with 6 bases in between. The CDR3 has 15 residues. CDR1 and CDR2 from the germline V gene are SGHRS and YFSETQ.

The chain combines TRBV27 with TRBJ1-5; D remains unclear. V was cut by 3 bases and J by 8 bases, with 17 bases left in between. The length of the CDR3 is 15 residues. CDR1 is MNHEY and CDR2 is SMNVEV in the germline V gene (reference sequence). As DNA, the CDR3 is TGTGCCAGCAGTTTCGGACCGCCTCCCTGGGAGCCCCAGCATTTT. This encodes CASSFGPPPWEPQHF.

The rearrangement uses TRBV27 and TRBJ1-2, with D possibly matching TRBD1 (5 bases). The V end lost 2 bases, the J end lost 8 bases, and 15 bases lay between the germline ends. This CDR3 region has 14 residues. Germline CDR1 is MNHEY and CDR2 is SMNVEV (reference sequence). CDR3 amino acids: CASSLTAGYQGYTF. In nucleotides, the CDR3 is TGTGCCAGCAGTTTAACGGCAGGGTATCAGGGCTACACCTTC.

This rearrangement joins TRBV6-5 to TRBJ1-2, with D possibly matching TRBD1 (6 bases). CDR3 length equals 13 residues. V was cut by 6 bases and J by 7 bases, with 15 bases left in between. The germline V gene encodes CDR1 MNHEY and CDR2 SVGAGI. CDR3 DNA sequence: TGTGCCAGCAGGCCCTCGGGGGGCACTGGCTACACCTTC. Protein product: CASRPSGGTGYTF.

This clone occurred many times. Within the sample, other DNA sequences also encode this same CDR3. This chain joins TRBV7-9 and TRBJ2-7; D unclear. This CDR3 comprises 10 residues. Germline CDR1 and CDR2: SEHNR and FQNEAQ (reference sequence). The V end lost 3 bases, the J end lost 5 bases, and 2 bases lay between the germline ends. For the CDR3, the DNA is TGTGCCAGCAGCTTGGACGAGCAGTACTTC. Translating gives CASSLDEQYF.

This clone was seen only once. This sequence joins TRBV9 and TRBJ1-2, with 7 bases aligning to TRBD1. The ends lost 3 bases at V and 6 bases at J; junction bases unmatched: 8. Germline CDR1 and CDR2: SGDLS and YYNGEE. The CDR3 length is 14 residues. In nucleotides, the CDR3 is TGTGCCAGCAGCGCCCGGGACAGCTACAATGGCTACACCTTC. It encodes CASSARDSYNGYTF.

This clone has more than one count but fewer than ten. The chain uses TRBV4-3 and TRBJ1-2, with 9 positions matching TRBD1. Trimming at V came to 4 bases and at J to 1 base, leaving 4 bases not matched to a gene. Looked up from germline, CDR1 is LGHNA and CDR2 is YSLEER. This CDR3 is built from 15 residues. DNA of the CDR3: TGCGCCAGCAGCCCTGACAGGGGGTATAACTATGGCTACACCTTC. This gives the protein CASSPDRGYNYGYTF.

CDR3 residues: CASSQEGTSGQETQYF. The CDR3 nucleotides read TGCGCCAGCAGCCAAGAGGGGACTAGCGGACAAGAGACCCAGTACTTC. The genes are TRBV4-1 and TRBJ2-5; 11 positions match TRBD2. The CDR3 spans 16 residues. The ends lost 0 bases at V and 2 bases at J; junction bases unmatched: 2. CDR1 and CDR2 from the germline V gene are MGHRA and YSYEKL.

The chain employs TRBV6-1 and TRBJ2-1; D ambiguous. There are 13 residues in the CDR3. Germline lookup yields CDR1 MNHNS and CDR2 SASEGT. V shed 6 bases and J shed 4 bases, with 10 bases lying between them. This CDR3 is CASRTPVYNEQFF. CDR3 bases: TGTGCCAGCAGGACACCTGTATACAATGAGCAGTTCTTC.

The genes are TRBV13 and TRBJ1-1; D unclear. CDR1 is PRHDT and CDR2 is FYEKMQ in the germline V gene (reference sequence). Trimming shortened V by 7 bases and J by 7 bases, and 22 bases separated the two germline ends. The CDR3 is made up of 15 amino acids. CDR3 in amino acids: CASTTRSGVKNEAFF. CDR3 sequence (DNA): TGTGCCAGCACGACTCGATCTGGGGTCAAAAATGAAGCTTTCTTT. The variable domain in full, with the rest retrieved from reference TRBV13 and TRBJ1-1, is AAGVIQSPRHLIKEKRETATLKCYPIPRHDTVYWYQQGPGQDPQFLISFYEKMQSDKGSIPDRFSAQQFSDYHSELNMSSLELGDSALYFCASTTRSGVKNEAFFGQGTRLTVV.